This T cell receptor beta chain came from a study of cytomegalovirus exposure and HLA in healthy donors (dated by TCRdb to 2017 to 2019). Context from the whole study: According to a later analysis, the approximately 120 validation repertoires were produced on the same platform as the 666 repertoires of the first cohort. High-throughput TCR immunosequencing, statistical association of individual TCRs with disease status, and machine learning were combined to predict cytomegalovirus infection status. The aim of the study was to test whether cataloging public T cell receptors could identify signatures of past pathogen exposure. Along with the roughly 670-subject first cohort, a separate validation cohort of over 90 different subjects was used. Results and caveats for the whole study, not just this receptor: In vitro tests confirmed that three of the cytomegalovirus-associated TCR beta chains recognize cytomegalovirus antigens. The authors suggested that the approach could potentially be extended to other disease states and immunological phenotypes. Most TCR sequences were observed very rarely across donors, whereas some public TCRs were present in many individuals. The study gave a list of 150 to 200 TCR beta chains associated with cytomegalovirus. In both the original and validation cohorts, the classifier was reported to diagnose cytomegalovirus status with high specificity and sensitivity. A later analysis found that TCRs clustered in the first cohort also tended to co-occur in the approximately 120 validation repertoires, with approximately 93% of cluster scores above 0. All 120 or so repertoires were used to score co-occurrence in the validation cohort in a later analysis, because that analysis had no HLA typing for the cohort.

The receptor library was made with the immunoSEQ multiplex PCR assay. Processing in the source paper ran as follows. A statistical classification framework was developed to diagnose cytomegalovirus status using the catalog of TCR beta chain sequences. The source is immuneACCESS, and TCRdb retained only in-frame sequences with V and J called. Part of the clones is not carried over; for the studies checked, unresolved V genes explain less than half of this, and the remainder is unexplained. V, J and clone size are those of that table, while D and trimming were read from the DNA. The sample table contains about 180,000 clones; only one count was recorded for around 85% of them. Of the sample, 16% falls within the top ten clones. From cysteine to phenylalanine, the CDR3 is 15 amino acids long. Here the CDR3 DNA is all that survives: 45 bases in frame from base 1. CDR1 and CDR2 (MGHRA, YSYEKL) derive from the germline V gene. V drops 1 base and J drops 1 base, leaving 10 bases in between.

Note on this clone: Its antigen is not yet known. Base quality data are lacking; no much larger clone is found one base away.

Separate from the roughly 660-subject first cohort, the validation cohort of roughly 110 subjects was the group to which the donors belonged. Sequencing was performed on PBMCs. In this chain, TRBV4-1 is recombined with TRBJ1-1; too little of a D gene remains to name it. This receptor was obtained from a man between 18 and 35 years old in good health and CMV-seropositive. The CDR3: CASSQGIAQNTEAFF. The sequenced DNA: TGCGCCAGCAGCCAAGGGATAGCCCAGAACACTGAAGCTTTCTTT.